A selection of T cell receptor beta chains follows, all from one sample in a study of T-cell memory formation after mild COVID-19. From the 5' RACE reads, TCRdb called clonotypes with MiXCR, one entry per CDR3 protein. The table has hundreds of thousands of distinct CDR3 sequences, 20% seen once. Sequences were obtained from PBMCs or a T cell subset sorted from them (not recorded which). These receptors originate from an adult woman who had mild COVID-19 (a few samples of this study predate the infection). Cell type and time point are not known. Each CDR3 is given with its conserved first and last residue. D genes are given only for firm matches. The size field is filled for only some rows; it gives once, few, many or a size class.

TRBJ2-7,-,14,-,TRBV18,TGTGCCAGCTCACCGTACCGGGAGTACTACGAGCAGTACTTC,CASSPYREYYEQYF
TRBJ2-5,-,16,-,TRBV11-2,TGTGCCAGCAGCTTAGGAGGGAGAGCGGTCCGGGAGACCCAGTACTTC,CASSLGGRAVRETQYF
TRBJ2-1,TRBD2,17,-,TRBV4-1,TGCGCCAGCAGCCAAACCTCCGGGACTAGCGGGGACAATGAGCAGTTCTTC,CASSQTSGTSGDNEQFF
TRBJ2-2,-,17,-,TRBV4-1,TGCGCCAGCAGCCCCGGGGGCCGGGGGTCGAACACCGGGGAGCTGTTTTTT,CASSPGGRGSNTGELFF
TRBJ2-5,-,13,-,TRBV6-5,TGTGCCAGCAGCCGCCCGGGGGACGAGACCCAGTACTTC,CASSRPGDETQYF
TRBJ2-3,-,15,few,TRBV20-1,TGCAGTGCTAGAGATCTGAGGGAGGCAACAGATACGCAGTATTTT,CSARDLREATDTQYF
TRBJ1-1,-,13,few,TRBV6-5,TGTGCCAGCAGTTCCCGACAATTCACTGAAGCTTTCTTT,CASSSRQFTEAFF
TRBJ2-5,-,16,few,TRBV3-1,TGTGCCAGCAGCCTATACGCAGGGGTAGACCCAGAGACCCAGTACTTC,CASSLYAGVDPETQYF
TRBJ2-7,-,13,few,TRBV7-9,TGTGCCAGCAGCTTGGACATATTCTACGAGCAGTACTTC,CASSLDIFYEQYF
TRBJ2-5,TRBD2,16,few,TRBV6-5,TGTGCCAGCAGTTACTCGGTCCGGGGGGGTAGACAGACCCAGTACTTC,CASSYSVRGGRQTQYF
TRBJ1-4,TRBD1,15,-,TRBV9,TGTGCCAGCAGTGACTACGGGACAGTCGGTGAAAAACTGTTTTTT,CASSDYGTVGEKLFF
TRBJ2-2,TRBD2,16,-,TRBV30,TGTGCCTGGAGTCTCCACCCCCGGCGGGAGCACGGGGAGCTGTTTTTT,CAWSLHPRREHGELFF
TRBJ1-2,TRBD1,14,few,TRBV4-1,TGCGCCAGCAGCGCAGGGGGGCAGCTCTATGGCTACACCTTC,CASSAGGQLYGYTF
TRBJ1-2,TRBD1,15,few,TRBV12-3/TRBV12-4,TGTGCCAGCAGTTTAGTCTCCCGGACAGGCTATGGCTACACCTTC,CASSLVSRTGYGYTF
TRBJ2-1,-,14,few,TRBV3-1,TGTGCCAGCAGCCAAGGGATAAACCTTAATGAGCAGTTCTTC,CASSQGINLNEQFF
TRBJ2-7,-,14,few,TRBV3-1,TGTGCCAGCAGTCAACTCCGGGACCGAGGCGAGCAGTACTTC,CASSQLRDRGEQYF
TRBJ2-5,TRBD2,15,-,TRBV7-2,TGTGCCAGCGGAGCGGGGGGGCCGGGGGTAAAGACCCAGTACTTC,CASGAGGPGVKTQYF
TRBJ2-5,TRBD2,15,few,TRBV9,TGTGCCAGCAGCGTAGGCAGCGGGAGGGGGGAGACCCAGTACTTC,CASSVGSGRGETQYF
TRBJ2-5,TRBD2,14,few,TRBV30,TGTGCCTGGAGCCCGGGACTAGAGTCGGGGACCCAGTACTTC,CAWSPGLESGTQYF
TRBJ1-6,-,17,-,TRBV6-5,TGTGCCAGCAGTTACTCGATCGGGAGCTCCTATAATTCACCCCTCCACTTT,CASSYSIGSSYNSPLHF
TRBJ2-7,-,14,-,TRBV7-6,TGTGCCAGCAGCCAGCCGGTGAGCTCCTACGAGCAGTACTTC,CASSQPVSSYEQYF
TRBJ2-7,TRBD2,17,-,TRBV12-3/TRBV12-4,TGTGCCAGCAGTGCCCCCGGGACTAGCGGGGGCGATTACGAGCAGTACTTC,CASSAPGTSGGDYEQYF
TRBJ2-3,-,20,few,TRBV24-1,TGTGCCACCAGTCATACCTTAGGCGGCCTAGCCCATGCTGCCACAGATACGCAGTATTTT,CATSHTLGGLAHAATDTQYF
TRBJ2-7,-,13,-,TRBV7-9,TGTGCCAGCAGCCCGGATGGGGTCTACGAGCAGTACTTC,CASSPDGVYEQYF
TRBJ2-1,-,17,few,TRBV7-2,TGTGCCAGCAGCTTATCTTACGGGACTTACGACATCAATGAGCAGTTCTTC,CASSLSYGTYDINEQFF
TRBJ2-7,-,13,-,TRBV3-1,TGTGCCAGCAGCCAAGCTGGATCCTACGAGCAGTACTTC,CASSQAGSYEQYF
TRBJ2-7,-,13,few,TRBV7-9,TGTGCCAGCAGCACGAGTAAGAGCGACGAGCAGTACTTC,CASSTSKSDEQYF
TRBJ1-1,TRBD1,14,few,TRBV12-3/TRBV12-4,TGTGCCAGCACCTCACAGGGGGTATTTGATGAAGCTTTCTTT,CASTSQGVFDEAFF
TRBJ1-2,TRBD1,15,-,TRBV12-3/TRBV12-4,TGTGCCAGCAGACTAGAAGGACAGGGCCACTATGGCTACACCTTC,CASRLEGQGHYGYTF
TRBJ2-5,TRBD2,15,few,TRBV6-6,TGTGCCAGCACCGAGGGACTAGCGGACCAAGAGACCCAGTACTTC,CASTEGLADQETQYF
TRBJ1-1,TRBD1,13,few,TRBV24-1,TGTGCCACCAGTGATTGGGGACAGGGAAGGGCTTTCTTT,CATSDWGQGRAFF
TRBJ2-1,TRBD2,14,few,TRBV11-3,TGTGCCAGCAGCTTAGCTAGCGGGGACAATGAGCAGTTCTTC,CASSLASGDNEQFF
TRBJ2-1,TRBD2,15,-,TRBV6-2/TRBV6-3,TGTGCCAGCAGCTACGGACTAGCGGGCTACAATGAGCAGTTCTTC,CASSYGLAGYNEQFF